The 22 T cell receptor beta chains given below trace back to one sample, sequenced in a study of blood T cell repertoires in COVID-19. Data came from immunoSEQ multiplex PCR; TCRdb stores just in-frame clones and leaves some out. This sample carries approximately 220,000 clones, roughly 84% of them seen once, and the ten largest clones take 4% to 6%. The sample taken for sequencing was peripheral blood. The receptors were gathered from a woman aged 55-75 years who had recovered from COVID-19.

The rearrangement joins TRBV7-2 to TRBJ2-3, with 9 bases fitting TRBD2. This CDR3 contains 14 residues. V lost 10 bases and J lost 1; bases outside the gene matches: 6. Germline V gene lookup returns CDR1 SGHTA and CDR2 FQGNSA. The CDR3 loop is CATETSGRTDTQYF. The CDR3 nucleotides read TGTGCCACGGAGACTAGCGGCCGCACAGATACGCAGTATTTT.

This sequence joins TRBV11-2 and TRBJ2-1; TRBD2 is a possible D gene (5 bases). CDR3 length: 17 residues. V lost 5 bases and J 2 bases, leaving 19 bases between the germline ends. Germline loops: CDR1 SGHAT, CDR2 FQNNGV. The CDR3, as DNA: TGTGCCAGCAGCCGAACCACGGCGGGTGTACCCTACAATGAGCAGTTCTTC. Amino acid sequence: CASSRTTAGVPYNEQFF.

The rearrangement uses TRBV9 and TRBJ1-1, with D perhaps matching TRBD1 (5 bases). CDR3 length: 15 residues. The germline CDR1 and CDR2 sequences are SGDLS and YYNGEE. V lost 0 bases and J lost 2, with 11 bases in between. The CDR3 DNA sequence: TGTGCCAGCAGCGTAGGAGAGCAGGGAAACACTGAAGCTTTCTTT. Its translation is CASSVGEQGNTEAFF.

This clone was seen once. The gene calls are TRBV12-2 and TRBJ2-5; the table assigns TRBD2, which was not confirmed against the DNA. TRBV12-2 is listed as a pseudogene. CDR3 size: 19 residues. CDR3 amino acids: CASRLAVRRGGLAWETQYF. As DNA, the CDR3 is TGTGCAAGTCGCTTAGCGGTACGGCGCGGGGGGCTAGCGTGGGAGACCCAGTACTTC.

The chain employs TRBV24-1 and TRBJ1-2; D may be TRBD1 (5 bases). Trimming removed 9 bases at V and 1 base at J, with 17 bases between. The germline CDR1 and CDR2 sequences are KGHDR and SFDVKD. The CDR3 is made up of 15 amino acids. In nucleotides, the CDR3 is TGTGCCACCCTTAACAGGACCGTTTTTAACTATGGCTACACCTTC. Protein product: CATLNRTVFNYGYTF.

This clone was found once. V and J are TRBV4-2 and TRBJ1-2; D might be TRBD1 (5 bases). Germline V gene data show CDR1 as LGHNA and CDR2 as YNFKEQ. CDR3 length equals 19 residues. V lost 0 bases and J 6 bases, leaving 26 bases between the germline ends. CDR3 nucleotides: TGTGCCAGCAGCCAAGATGTGGCAGGGCCCTCTCGTCACATGAATGGCTACACCTTC. This gives the protein CASSQDVAGPSRHMNGYTF.

The J gene is TRBJ2-2, the V gene TRBV21-1; the D call in the table, TRBD1, was not verified against the DNA. TRBV21-1 is designated a pseudogene. The CDR3 is 15 residues long. The DNA for the CDR3 is TGTGCCAGCAGCAATGCACAGGCGAACACCGGGGAGCTGTTTTTT. Translating gives CASSNAQANTGELFF.

The chain uses TRBV5-1 and TRBJ1-1; D remains ambiguous. CDR3 length: 14 amino acids. Germline V gene sequence: CDR1 SGHRS, CDR2 YFSETQ. Trimming left V 0 bases short and J 0 bases short, with 6 bases between. The CDR3 DNA reads TGCGCCAGCAGCTTGGCCTCTTTGAACACTGAAGCTTTCTTT. This gives the protein CASSLASLNTEAFF. The complete variable domain, with remaining parts taken from reference TRBV5-1 and TRBJ1-1, reads KAGVTQTPRYLIKTRGQQVTLSCSPISGHRSVSWYQQTPGQGLQFLFEYFSETQRNKGNFPGRFSGRQFSNSRSEMNVSTLELGDSALYLCASSLASLNTEAFFGQGTRLTVV.

The rearrangement links TRBV7-9 to TRBJ2-7; a weak D match, TRBD1 (5 bases). Germline V gene data show CDR1 as SEHNR and CDR2 as FQNEAQ (reference sequence). This CDR3 spans 13 amino acids. The V gene lost 5 bases and the J gene lost 3 bases, with 11 bases spanning the gap. CDR3 coding DNA: TGTGCCAGCAGCATCAGGGAAAGCTACGAGCAGTACTTC. Residues: CASSIRESYEQYF.

This chain uses TRBV19 with TRBJ2-2; TRBD1 aligns across 12 bases. This CDR3 contains 16 residues. Germline V gene data show CDR1 as LNHDA and CDR2 as SQIVND (reference sequence). V dropped 5 bases and J dropped 7; count of bases not matched to a gene: 8. CDR3 DNA sequence: TGTGCCAGTAGTTTGGGGACAGGGGGCGGATTCGGGGAGCTGTTTTTT. This encodes CASSLGTGGGFGELFF.

J is TRBJ2-1 and V is TRBV7-2, with 8 bases fitting TRBD1. V lost 5 bases and J lost 4; bases outside the gene matches: 10. This CDR3 has 16 amino acids. The germline V gene has CDR1 SGHTA and CDR2 FQGNSA. The CDR3 region has the DNA TGTGCCAGCAGCAATAGTCAGGGGGCCCTATACAATGAGCAGTTCTTC. Residues: CASSNSQGALYNEQFF.

The chain has TRBV5-4 and TRBJ1-6, with 9 positions matching TRBD1. This CDR3 is built from 17 residues. Trimming took 4 bases from V and 1 from J; bases not matched to a gene: 6. Per germline, CDR1 SGHNT and CDR2 YYREEE (reference sequence). The CDR3 sequence: CASSATGGRSYNSPLHF. The CDR3 region has the DNA TGTGCCAGCAGCGCCACAGGGGGCAGGTCCTATAATTCACCCCTCCACTTT.

The chain combines TRBV2 with TRBJ2-3; TRBD1 matches 11 bases. CDR1 is SNHLY, CDR2 FYNNEI, per germline. The CDR3 covers 13 residues. With V trimmed by 0 bases and J by 14 bases, 4 bases remained unmatched. CDR3 nucleotide sequence: TGTGCCAGCAGTGAAGCACGGGGACAGGGGGGGTATTTT. Amino acids: CASSEARGQGGYF.

The chain uses TRBV5-1 and TRBJ1-2; D is unclear. Trimming removed 0 bases from V and 7 bases from J, with 10 bases in between. The CDR3 length is 13 residues. Germline values: CDR1 SGHRS, CDR2 YFSETQ. CDR3 in DNA: TGCGCCAGCAGCTTGGATGTGGAGGGTGGCTACACCTTC. Translating it yields CASSLDVEGGYTF.

The rearrangement links TRBV7-3 to TRBJ1-1; D remains ambiguous. CDR1 and CDR2 from the germline V gene are SGHTA and FQGTGA. The CDR3 contains 13 residues. Between the trimmed V and J ends, which lost 3 bases and 1 base, there was a span of 6 bases. CDR3 DNA sequence: TGTGCCAGCAGCTTTCGCGCGAACACTGAAGCTTTCTTT. Translated, it gives CASSFRANTEAFF.

As regards this clone: Distinct nucleotide sequences in the sample also encode this CDR3. V gene TRBV9 combines with J gene TRBJ1-4; D not certain. This CDR3 has 13 amino acids. With 4 bases removed from V and 1 base from J, the gap between germline ends came to 5 bases. Looked up from germline, CDR1 is SGDLS and CDR2 is YYNGEE. The CDR3 sequence is CASSPGTNEKLFF. As DNA, the CDR3 is TGTGCCAGCAGCCCGGGAACTAATGAAAAACTGTTTTTT.

V usage is TRBV6-5 and J usage is TRBJ2-3, with 14 bases that match TRBD2. CDR1 and CDR2 (germline): MNHEY, SVGAGI. V lost 9 bases, J lost 4 bases, and 6 bases stayed unmatched. The CDR3 covers 15 residues. The CDR3 is CASRRLAGGADTQYF. CDR3 nucleotide sequence: TGTGCCAGTCGGAGACTAGCGGGAGGGGCAGATACGCAGTATTTT.

This chain connects TRBV25-1 to TRBJ2-7, with 7 bases fitting TRBD1. Germline V CDR1 and CDR2: MGHDK, SYGVNS. The CDR3 has 17 amino acids. Germline trimming cut 0 bases from V and 2 bases from J; bases unmatched to any gene: 10. The CDR3: CASSEYGMGQTAYEQYF. The CDR3 DNA follows: TGTGCCAGCAGTGAATACGGTATGGGACAGACTGCCTACGAGCAGTACTTC.

V and J are TRBV5-5 and TRBJ1-5; D may be TRBD1 (6 bases). The CDR3 consists of 14 residues. Germline V lookup: CDR1 SGHKS, CDR2 YYEKEE (reference sequence). V lost 2 bases to trimming and J lost 7 bases, with 13 bases between them. CDR3 sequence (DNA): TGTGCCAGCAGCTTACAGGGAGAGGGGCAGCCCCAGCATTTT. Residues: CASSLQGEGQPQHF.

This chain connects TRBV7-2 to TRBJ2-1; TRBD1 aligns across 12 bases. CDR3 length: 15 residues. After removal of 8 bases from V and 7 bases from J, the junction contained 9 bases not matched to a gene. From germline, CDR1 is SGHTA and CDR2 FQGNSA. CDR3: CASSQGQGAGNEQFF. For the CDR3, the DNA is TGTGCCAGCTCCCAGGGACAGGGGGCGGGGAATGAGCAGTTCTTC.

The chain couples TRBV5-1 to TRBJ2-5, with 9 bases that match TRBD2. This CDR3 comprises 18 residues. J gave up 1 base and V 0 bases, and 10 bases lay outside the gene matches. The germline gives CDR1 SGHRS, CDR2 YFSETQ. CDR3 nucleotide sequence: TGCGCCAGCAGCTTGGGAGTTGGCGGGGGGGCCCCCCAAGAGACCCAGTACTTC. Amino acids: CASSLGVGGGAPQETQYF. Complete variable domain (other parts from reference TRBV5-1 and TRBJ2-5): KAGVTQTPRYLIKTRGQQVTLSCSPISGHRSVSWYQQTPGQGLQFLFEYFSETQRNKGNFPGRFSGRQFSNSRSEMNVSTLELGDSALYLCASSLGVGGGAPQETQYFGPGTRLLVL.

This clone was seen a single time. The CDR3 DNA reads as TGTGCCAGCAGCACTGGAGGGGCGGGAGGGGAGACCCAGTACTTC. This sequence encodes CASSTGGAGGETQYF. The V and J genes are TRBV25-1 and TRBJ2-5; 9 nucleotides agree with TRBD2. Germline V gives CDR1 MGHDK, CDR2 SYGVNS. The CDR3 has 15 residues. The trim removed 6 bases at V and 5 bases at J, leaving 10 bases unmatched.